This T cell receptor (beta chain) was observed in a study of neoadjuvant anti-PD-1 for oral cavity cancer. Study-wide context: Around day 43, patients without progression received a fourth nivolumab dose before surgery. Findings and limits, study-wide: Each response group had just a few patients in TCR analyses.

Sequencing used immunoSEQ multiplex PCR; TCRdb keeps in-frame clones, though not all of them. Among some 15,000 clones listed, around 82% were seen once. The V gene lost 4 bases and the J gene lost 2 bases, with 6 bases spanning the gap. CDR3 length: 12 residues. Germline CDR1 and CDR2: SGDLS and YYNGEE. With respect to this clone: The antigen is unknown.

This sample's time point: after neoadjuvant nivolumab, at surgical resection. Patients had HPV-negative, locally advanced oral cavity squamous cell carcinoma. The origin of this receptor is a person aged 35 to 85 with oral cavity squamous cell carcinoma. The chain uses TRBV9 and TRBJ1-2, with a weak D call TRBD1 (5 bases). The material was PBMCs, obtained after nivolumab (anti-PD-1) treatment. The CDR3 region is CASSTGNYGYTF. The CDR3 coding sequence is TGTGCCAGCAGCACAGGAAACTATGGCTACACCTTC.